A single sample gave rise to the 20 T cell receptor beta chains below, sequenced in a study of identical twins. TCRdb redid the calling of the 5' RACE reads with MiXCR, one entry per CDR3 protein. The top ten hold over 0.5% of the sample, which has 450,000 or so distinct CDR3 sequences, 11% to 15% seen once. The same data also contributed to another study, on yellow fever vaccine responses in identical twins.

Sequenced input: CD4+ T cells sorted from blood. These TCRs come from a woman under 30 in good health.

A note on this clonotype: One base away lies a much larger clone, so this may be a sequencing read error. This CDR3 fails to terminate in the conserved phenylalanine or tryptophan, so it likely reflects a read error. This chain connects TRBV29-1 to TRBJ2-5, with TRBD1 as a possible D gene (7 bases). V was pared by 3 bases and J by 7 bases, with 18 bases between. This CDR3 is built from 14 residues. Germline CDR1 reads SQVTM; CDR2 reads ANQGSEA. CDR3 in DNA: TGCAGCGTTGAGGGACAGACGTCGGGGGTGACCCAGTACTAC. Translated, it gives CSVEGQTSGVTQYY.

The table lists this clonotype with a few counts. The CDR3 region has the DNA TGTGCCAGCAGCTCCCGGGATAGCACAGATACGCAGTATTTT. Its protein is CASSSRDSTDTQYF. V usage is TRBV5-4 and J usage is TRBJ2-3; TRBD2 might be the D (5 bases). The germline CDR1 and CDR2 sequences are SGHNT and YYREEE (reference sequence). V was cut by 3 bases and J by 0 bases, with 8 bases left in between. The CDR3 runs 14 residues. The variable domain in full, completed from reference TRBV5-4 and TRBJ2-3, reads ETGVTQSPTHLIKTRGQQVTLRCSSQSGHNTVSWYQQALGQGPQFIFQYYREEENGRGNFPPRFSGLQFPNYSSELNVNALELDDSALYLCASSSRDSTDTQYFGPGTRLTVL.

Only a few counts were recorded for this clonotype. The rearrangement joins TRBV12-3 or TRBV12-4 to TRBJ1-4; TRBD1 might be the D (5 bases). The V end lost 7 bases, the J end lost 7 bases, and 10 bases lay between the germline ends. This CDR3 is 12 amino acids long. CDR3 region: CASTGDGEKLFF. The CDR3 DNA is TGTGCCAGCACCGGGGACGGTGAAAAACTGTTTTTT.

The chain joins TRBV28 to TRBJ2-4, with D possibly being TRBD1 (5 bases). The length of the CDR3 is 13 residues. V was pared by 6 bases and J by 7 bases, with 13 bases between. Looked up from germline, CDR1 is MDHEN and CDR2 is SYDVKM. The CDR3 sequence is CASSSGSPNIQYF. The CDR3 nucleotides read TGTGCCAGCAGCTCAGGGTCCCCCAACATTCAGTACTTC.

This chain joins TRBV15 and TRBJ2-7; 9 bases line up with TRBD1. Per germline, CDR1 LNHNV and CDR2 YYDKDF (reference sequence). Trimming at V came to 8 bases and at J to 4 bases, leaving 3 bases not matched to a gene. This CDR3 is built from 12 residues. The CDR3 DNA reads as TGTGCCACCGGGGACAGGGAGTACGAGCAGTACTTC. Its protein is CATGDREYEQYF.

The chain has TRBV11-1 and TRBJ2-6; 7 bases match TRBD1. This CDR3 is built from 18 residues. Trimming cost V 2 bases and J 4 bases; bases outside gene matches: 11. CDR1 and CDR2 (germline): SGHAT, FQDESV (reference sequence). CDR3 in amino acids: CASSLPAGGFLGANVLTF. The CDR3 DNA reads as TGTGCCAGCAGCTTACCCGCAGGGGGATTTTTAGGGGCCAACGTCCTGACTTTC.

This clonotype appeared many times. The chain combines TRBV12-3 or TRBV12-4 with TRBJ2-7, with TRBD2 matching 8 bases. The length of the CDR3 is 13 residues. The V gene end was trimmed by 5 bases and the J gene end by 4 bases; junction bases not matched to a gene: 4. This CDR3 reads CASSRGGGYEQYF. The DNA for the CDR3 is TGTGCCAGCAGTCGGGGGGGAGGATACGAGCAGTACTTC.

This clonotype was detected only a few times. The chain links TRBV29-1 to TRBJ2-2; a weak D match, TRBD2 (6 bases). V was clipped by 3 bases and J by 3 bases, with 11 bases between them. The CDR3 is 14 residues long. Germline lookup yields CDR1 SQVTM and CDR2 ANQGSEA. The CDR3 loop reads CSVDTGVDTGELFF. CDR3 DNA: TGCAGCGTTGATACGGGGGTAGACACCGGGGAGCTGTTTTTT.

The chain joins TRBV20-1 to TRBJ2-7; 9 bases agree with TRBD2. CDR1 DFQATT and CDR2 SNEGSKA come from the germline V gene (reference sequence). V trimming: 3 bases; J trimming: 2 bases; junction bases outside the gene matches: 5. The CDR3 spans 14 residues. The CDR3 sequence is CSASQRGVPYEQYF. The CDR3 DNA is TGCAGTGCTAGTCAGCGGGGGGTCCCCTACGAGCAGTACTTC.

The J gene is TRBJ2-2, the V gene TRBV12-3 or TRBV12-4; 8 bases match TRBD1. The CDR3 is 14 residues long. The junction had 2 bases not matched to a gene; V was cut back by 2 bases and J by 6 bases. The CDR3 loop reads CASSLRTGSGELFF. The CDR3 nucleotides are TGTGCCAGCAGTTTACGGACAGGGTCCGGGGAGCTGTTTTTT.

This clonotype was counted only a few times. The chain joins TRBV4-2 to TRBJ2-7, with D perhaps TRBD1 or TRBD2 (5 bases each). The CDR3 spans 14 residues. The V gene lost 0 bases and the J gene lost 2 bases, with 8 bases spanning the gap. CDR1 is LGHNA, CDR2 YNFKEQ, per germline. CDR3: CASSQEKGPYEQYF. In DNA, the CDR3 is TGTGCCAGCAGCCAAGAGAAGGGACCCTACGAGCAGTACTTC.

The V and J genes are TRBV20-1 and TRBJ2-1, with D maybe TRBD2 (8 bases). Trimming removed 4 bases from V and 9 bases from J, with 16 bases in between. The CDR3 totals 13 residues. The germline V gene has CDR1 DFQATT and CDR2 SNEGSKA (reference sequence). CDR3 in amino acids: CSAISGAGGEQFF. The CDR3 bases are TGCAGTGCTATTAGCGGGGCAGGGGGTGAGCAGTTCTTC.

This clonotype was detected many times. The chain employs TRBV27 and TRBJ2-7, with D possibly being TRBD1 or TRBD2 (5 bases each). The ends were cut back, 2 bases at V and 4 bases at J, with 12 bases in the middle. Germline CDR1 and CDR2: MNHEY and SMNVEV (reference sequence). CDR3 size: 14 residues. CDR3 region: CASSLQFGTYEQYF. CDR3 sequence (DNA): TGTGCCAGCAGTTTACAGTTTGGGACGTACGAGCAGTACTTC.

The J gene is TRBJ2-7, the V gene TRBV10-3, with TRBD2 matching 9 bases. Germline V lookup: CDR1 ENHRY, CDR2 SYGVKD. This CDR3 is built from 14 residues. V lost 4 bases, J lost 7 bases, and 8 bases stayed unmatched. The CDR3 bases are TGTGCCATCAGTGCCCTAGCGGGACGAAGTGAGCAGTACTTC. As protein: CAISALAGRSEQYF.

The table lists this clonotype with a few counts. The chain has TRBV6-1 and TRBJ2-2, with D perhaps given as TRBD1 or TRBD2 (5 bases each). Per the germline V gene, CDR1 is MNHNS and CDR2 is SASEGT. V lost 6 bases and J 5 bases, leaving 13 bases between the germline ends. The length of the CDR3 is 14 residues. CDR3 in DNA: TGTGCCAGCAGGGCGTCAGGGAGTACCGGGGAGCTGTTTTTT. Its translation: CASRASGSTGELFF.

This clonotype occurred many times. The V call is TRBV5-1, the J call TRBJ1-2, with TRBD1 matching over 7 bases. The germline V gene has CDR1 SGHRS and CDR2 YFSETQ. The CDR3 length is 14 residues. V lost 3 bases to trimming and J lost 3 bases; unmatched junction nucleotides: 5. CDR3 coding DNA: TGCGCCAGCAGCTCGGGACAGACTCACTATGGCTACACCTTC. This codes for CASSSGQTHYGYTF.

This clonotype was observed many times. V is TRBV7-9 and J is TRBJ2-5, with 9 positions matching TRBD2. Trimming at V came to 6 bases and at J to 2 bases, leaving 10 bases not matched to a gene. The CDR3 is 16 amino acids. The germline V gene encodes CDR1 SEHNR and CDR2 FQNEAQ (reference sequence). The CDR3 here is CASRKRLAEKQETQYF. The CDR3 nucleotides are TGTGCCAGCAGAAAAAGACTAGCGGAGAAACAAGAGACCCAGTACTTC.

The rearrangement links TRBV3-1 to TRBJ2-5; D is unclear. The CDR3 has 14 amino acids. Looked up from germline, CDR1 is LGHDT and CDR2 is YNNKEL (reference sequence). V was cut by 1 base and J by 5 bases, with 11 bases left in between. The CDR3 spells CASSQVPVGETQYF. Written as DNA, the CDR3 is TGTGCCAGCAGCCAAGTTCCAGTCGGGGAGACCCAGTACTTC.

In this sample, this clonotype turned up a few times. The genes are TRBV3-1 and TRBJ2-7; D is unresolved. The CDR3 is 15 residues long. Trimming left V 1 base short and J 0 bases short, with 10 bases between. The V gene's germline CDR1 is LGHDT and CDR2 YNNKEL (reference sequence). The CDR3 nucleotides are TGTGCCAGCAGCCAAGGGTTTAGCAACTCCTACGAGCAGTACTTC. Translation: CASSQGFSNSYEQYF.

The rearrangement links TRBV27 to TRBJ2-1, with a weak D call TRBD1 (6 bases). The CDR3 is made up of 14 amino acids. With 3 bases removed from V and 8 bases from J, the gap between germline ends came to 14 bases. CDR1 is MNHEY, CDR2 SMNVEV, per germline (reference sequence). CDR3 amino acids: CASSLSTGYDEQFF. CDR3 in DNA: TGTGCCAGCAGTTTGTCAACAGGGTACGATGAGCAGTTCTTC.